Listed below are T cell receptor beta chains from one sample, sequenced in a study of blood T cell repertoires in COVID-19. The method was immunoSEQ multiplex PCR; TCRdb's version includes in-frame clones alone and lacks a portion of them. The sample yields 650,000 to 800,000 clones, over 80% seen once. Sequenced: peripheral blood. These receptors were taken from a woman aged 18 to 35 with acute or convalescent COVID-19. CDR3s leave out the opening cysteine and the closing phenylalanine or tryptophan. Size is omitted from some rows. Given values are once, few, many or a class for expanded clones.

v_call,clone_size,j_call,cdr3_length,cdr3_aa
TRBV5-8,NA,TRBJ1-3,14,ASSPDRAGSGNTIY
TRBV6-5,NA,TRBJ1-4,13,ASRSGGVRNEKLF
TRBV28,once,TRBJ1-2,10,ASRGDKVWYT
TRBV25-1,NA,TRBJ1-5,13,ASSEPGGLDQPQH
TRBV19,NA,TRBJ2-1,15,ASSGDRETSSYNEQF
TRBV4-1,once,TRBJ1-2,16,ASSPEPGQELANYGYT
TRBV10-2,NA,TRBJ1-1,10,ASSPTGNGAF
TRBV9,NA,TRBJ1-2,11,ASSDRAYYGYT
TRBV7-2,NA,TRBJ2-7,14,ASSLRGSGGAYEQY
TRBV29-1,once,TRBJ1-2,11,SVEPGFKEGYT
TRBV19,NA,TRBJ1-1,10,ASRTGPTEAF
TRBV5-6,NA,TRBJ2-1,15,ASSLGIGQGRYNEQF
TRBV2,NA,TRBJ2-6,12,ASSATSGANVLT
TRBV4-1,NA,TRBJ2-2,15,ASSQDLGHTYGGELF
TRBV10-3,NA,TRBJ1-1,12,AISGLGAQREAF
TRBV5-5,once,TRBJ1-2,12,ASNLQTGAYGYT
TRBV18,NA,TRBJ1-1,11,ASSQDRHYEAF
TRBV4-3,NA,TRBJ2-1,12,ASSPGTGIDEQF
TRBV4-2,NA,TRBJ2-5,13,ASSQVKGDQETQY
TRBV6-5,NA,TRBJ2-7,12,ASIWEREADEQY
TRBV18,NA,TRBJ1-2,13,ASSPSAGALNGYT
TRBV6-5,NA,TRBJ1-2,12,ASSFTQGVSGYT
TRBV2,NA,TRBJ1-6,12,ASSFQGSNSPLH
TRBV19,NA,TRBJ1-1,12,ASSFRGKSTEAF
TRBV3-1/TRBV3-2,NA,TRBJ1-4,14,ASSQGGQGPNEKLF
TRBV18,NA,TRBJ1-2,14,ASSPTGTYFNYGYT
TRBV4-1,NA,TRBJ1-2,11,ASSQDQDYGYT
TRBV7-3,NA,TRBJ2-7,11,ASSANRVSEQY
TRBV5-1,NA,TRBJ2-5,12,ASSRQGGQETQY
TRBV7-2,NA,TRBJ1-1,12,ASSGSGPRAEAF
TRBV3-1/TRBV3-2,NA,TRBJ1-4,13,ASSLLPGQGGKLF
TRBV10-3,NA,TRBJ2-6,15,AISDSGQGLGANVLT
TRBV2,NA,TRBJ2-7,12,ASKSGGREYEQY